Included here is one TCR beta chain sequence, with context. The data stem from a study of cytomegalovirus exposure and HLA in healthy donors. The V gene's germline CDR1 is MNHEY and CDR2 SMNVEV (reference sequence). This CDR3 has 15 amino acids. V gave up 3 bases and J gave up 0 bases, with 9 bases separating them. Use of 60 Vbeta and 13 Jbeta primers characterized the PCR. Clones were read by immunoSEQ multiplex PCR, and TCRdb kept only the in-frame ones, dropping some. This table lists 100,000 to 150,000 clones. Sequences were obtained from PBMCs. The chain employs TRBV27 and TRBJ1-5; tentatively, D is TRBD1 (5 bases). This TCR came from a woman aged 40 to 50 in good health and CMV-seronegative. The CDR3 region is CASSFSRVSNQPQHF. The CDR3 bases are TGTGCCAGCAGTTTCTCCAGGGTTAGCAATCAGCCCCAGCATTTT.